What follows are 27 T cell receptor beta chains derived from one specimen sequenced in a study of control samples from healthy donors and cancer patients. Here immunoSEQ multiplex PCR was the method, and the copy in TCRdb shows in-frame clones only, minus some. Among tens of thousands of clones, approximately 84% were seen once, and the ten largest hold roughly 39%. Sequenced material: PBMCs. The receptors were sampled from a man between 65 and 85 years old with lung cancer.

The chain couples TRBV19 to TRBJ2-3; 9 positions match TRBD2. This CDR3 region has 16 residues. Germline assignment: CDR1 LNHDA and CDR2 SQIVND (reference sequence). After removal of 5 bases from V and 2 bases from J, the junction contained 8 bases not matched to a gene. DNA for the CDR3: TGTGCCAGTAGTTCAGGCGCTAGCGGGAACACAGATACGCAGTATTTT. Translated, it gives CASSSGASGNTDTQYF.

The chain carries TRBV30 and TRBJ2-3; D not resolved. This CDR3 spans 14 amino acids. Trimming removed 1 base from V and 0 bases from J, with 8 bases in between. The germline V gene encodes CDR1 GTSNPN and CDR2 SVGIG (reference sequence). CDR3: CAWSAPVSTDTQYF. CDR3 in DNA: TGTGCCTGGAGTGCCCCGGTAAGCACAGATACGCAGTATTTT.

The rearrangement uses TRBV14 and TRBJ2-2; 8 bases fit TRBD1. The germline V gene has CDR1 SGHDN and CDR2 FVKESK. CDR3 length: 15 amino acids. With V trimmed by 3 bases and J by 6 bases, 6 bases remained unmatched. The CDR3, as DNA: TGTGCCAGCAGCCAGACAGGGGCGGGTTCCGGGGAGCTGTTTTTT. The encoded protein is CASSQTGAGSGELFF.

The chain uses TRBV12-2 and TRBJ1-4; the table's D call of TRBD1 was not tested on the DNA. TRBV12-2 is flagged as a pseudogene. The CDR3 runs 18 residues. The chain's CDR3 is CASRLAGRGRSTNEKLFF. DNA of the CDR3: TGTGCAAGTCGCTTAGCTGGCAGGGGGAGAAGCACTAATGAAAAACTGTTTTTT.

V and J are TRBV6-5 and TRBJ2-7; TRBD2 matches 10 bases. Trimming cost V 5 bases and J 7 bases; bases outside gene matches: 8. The length of the CDR3 is 14 residues. Germline loops: CDR1 MNHEY, CDR2 SVGAGI. CDR3 coding DNA: TGTGCCAGCAGTCGAATAGCGGGGGGAGGTGAGCAGTACTTC. Amino acids: CASSRIAGGGEQYF.

This chain links TRBV11-2 with TRBJ2-1; D may be TRBD1 or TRBD2 (5 bases each). The CDR3 is made up of 16 amino acids. Looked up from germline, CDR1 is SGHAT and CDR2 is FQNNGV. The ends were cut back, 5 bases at V and 10 bases at J, with 24 bases in the middle. The CDR3 sequence is CASSRGERGLPDEQFF. The CDR3 DNA reads as TGTGCCAGCAGCCGAGGGGAGAGGGGCCTTCCGGACGAGCAGTTCTTC.

The rearrangement links TRBV19 to TRBJ2-4; no clear D. Germline lookup yields CDR1 LNHDA and CDR2 SQIVND (reference sequence). Deletions cut 5 bases from V and 0 bases from J, with 8 bases between. CDR3 size: 14 residues. The CDR3, as DNA: TGTGCCAGTAGTTCGTTGGTAGCCAAAAACATTCAGTACTTC. Encoded protein: CASSSLVAKNIQYF.

This clone was observed a single time. This chain connects TRBV7-8 to TRBJ2-7; 9 nucleotides match TRBD2. Unmatched junction bases numbered 7, after V lost 1 base and J lost 6 bases. Germline V gene sequence: CDR1 SGHVS, CDR2 FQNEAQ. The CDR3 length is 15 residues. CDR3 sequence reads: CASSLGGGGAREQYF. In nucleotides, the CDR3 is TGTGCCAGCAGCTTAGGTGGCGGGGGGGCACGCGAGCAGTACTTC.

The chain recombines TRBV3-1 (or the pseudogene TRBV3-2) with TRBJ1-4; D gene unclear. V was trimmed by 0 bases and J by 14 bases, leaving 16 bases between them. Germline V lookup: CDR1 LGHDT, CDR2 YNNKEL (reference sequence). The CDR3 is made up of 14 amino acids. The DNA of the CDR3 is TGTGCCAGCAGCCAAGATTTTGGGATTGGGGTTCTGTTTTTT. Protein product: CASSQDFGIGVLFF.

The CDR3 reads CARTGGNTIYF. CDR3 nucleotides: TGTGCCAGGACTGGTGGAAACACCATATATTTT. The V gene is TRBV6-4, the J gene TRBJ1-3; D is ambiguous. Germline V CDR1 and CDR2: MRHNA, SNTAGT. This CDR3 has 11 residues. Deletions cut 9 bases from V and 3 bases from J, with 6 bases between.

J is TRBJ1-1 and V is TRBV5-4; 9 bases match TRBD1. The CDR3 sequence is 14 residues long. The V segment lost 2 bases and the J segment 7 bases; nucleotides outside the gene matches: 6. CDR1 SGHNT and CDR2 YYREEE come from the germline V gene (reference sequence). CDR3 loop: CASSLPGQGSEAFF. For the CDR3, the DNA is TGTGCCAGCAGCTTACCGGGACAGGGTAGTGAAGCTTTCTTT.

The V gene is TRBV9, the J gene TRBJ2-5; possibly TRBD1 for D (6 bases). This CDR3 region has 15 residues. The ends were cut back, 4 bases at V and 2 bases at J, with 15 bases in the middle. Germline lookup yields CDR1 SGDLS and CDR2 YYNGEE. CDR3 protein: CASSSQPTGQETQYF. DNA for the CDR3: TGTGCCAGCAGCTCACAGCCGACAGGACAAGAGACCCAGTACTTC.

This chain uses TRBV7-6 with TRBJ1-1; D not certain. V was shortened by 2 bases and J by 7 bases, with 11 bases between the two germline ends. The germline V gene encodes CDR1 SGHVS and CDR2 FNYEAQ. CDR3 length: 13 residues. The CDR3, as DNA: TGTGCCAGCAGCTTACGACTCGAGGGTGAAGCTTTCTTT. It codes for CASSLRLEGEAFF.

A note on this clone: This sample also contains other DNA sequences that code for the same CDR3. The chain has TRBV19 and TRBJ1-3; perhaps TRBD1 as D (5 bases). Germline-derived CDR1 and CDR2 are LNHDA and SQIVND (reference sequence). V lost 8 bases and J 4 bases, leaving 15 bases between the germline ends. The CDR3 is made up of 14 amino acids. CDR3 sequence (DNA): TGTGCCAGTTCAACAGGAGGATCCGGAAACACCATATATTTT. Residues: CASSTGGSGNTIYF.

This clone appeared a single time. This chain connects TRBV6-1 to TRBJ2-5; D remains unclear. V was pared by 0 bases and J by 3 bases, with 11 bases between. Germline V gene lookup returns CDR1 MNHNS and CDR2 SASEGT. CDR3 length: 15 amino acids. This chain's CDR3 is CASSEALGAKETQYF. CDR3 DNA: TGTGCCAGCAGTGAAGCGCTGGGCGCGAAAGAGACCCAGTACTTC.

V usage is TRBV11-2 and J usage is TRBJ2-3, with unresolved D. CDR3 length: 15 residues. V was pared by 4 bases and J by 2 bases, with 13 bases between. Looked up from germline, CDR1 is SGHAT and CDR2 is FQNNGV. The CDR3 reads CASSWANSFTDTQYF. CDR3 sequence (DNA): TGTGCCAGCAGCTGGGCGAACTCTTTCACAGATACGCAGTATTTT.

V usage is TRBV4-1 and J usage is TRBJ1-4; TRBD1 is a possible D gene (5 bases). The length of the CDR3 is 16 residues. Germline CDR1 and CDR2: MGHRA and YSYEKL. The V end was cut by 1 base, the J end by 0 bases, with 9 bases between. CDR3 amino acids: CASSQVQGATNEKLFF. CDR3 coding DNA: TGCGCCAGCAGCCAAGTCCAGGGTGCAACTAATGAAAAACTGTTTTTT.

The rearrangement uses TRBV24-1 and TRBJ2-4; D ambiguous. Germline loops: CDR1 KGHDR, CDR2 SFDVKD. The CDR3 is 16 amino acids. Trimming cost V 5 bases and J 1 base, with 14 bases left between them. CDR3 amino acids: CATSVHTAGAKNIQYF. The CDR3, as DNA: TGTGCCACCAGTGTCCACACGGCTGGGGCCAAAAACATTCAGTACTTC.

This clone occurred a few times. The chain is built from TRBV11-3 and TRBJ1-1; the D gene is possibly TRBD1 (5 bases). The CDR3 spans 12 residues. From germline, CDR1 is SGHNT and CDR2 YENEEA. The ends were cut back, 3 bases at V and 7 bases at J, with 9 bases in the middle. The CDR3 here is CASSLDGHEAFF. CDR3 bases: TGTGCCAGCAGCTTGGACGGACATGAAGCTTTCTTT.

This clone occurred once. The chain is built from TRBV3-1 (or the pseudogene TRBV3-2) and TRBJ1-2; D uncertain. CDR3 length: 15 amino acids. The germline V gene has CDR1 LGHDT and CDR2 YNNKEL (reference sequence). The V and J ends lost 1 base and 6 bases respectively, with 15 bases between them. The CDR3 DNA is TGTGCCAGCAGCCAAGGCGTCGCGGGATCTGATGGCTACACCTTC. As protein: CASSQGVAGSDGYTF.

The chain has TRBV28 and TRBJ1-1, with D uncertain. The V end lost 2 bases, the J end lost 1 base, and 5 bases lay between the germline ends. In germline, CDR1 is MDHEN, CDR2 SYDVKM. This CDR3 has 13 amino acids. The CDR3 sequence: CASSLGQNTEAFF. CDR3 DNA sequence: TGTGCCAGCAGTTTAGGGCAGAACACTGAAGCTTTCTTT.

The rearrangement uses TRBV7-3 and TRBJ2-1, with D perhaps TRBD2 (7 bases). V was trimmed by 5 bases and J by 2 bases, leaving 13 bases between them. CDR3 length: 15 residues. Germline loops: CDR1 SGHTA, CDR2 FQGTGA. The CDR3 DNA is TGTGCCAGCAGCCCGCGCGGGGGCGCCTACAATGAGCAGTTCTTC. Translation: CASSPRGGAYNEQFF. Full variable domain (outside the CDR3, taken from reference TRBV7-3 and TRBJ2-1): GAGVSQTPSNKVTEKGKYVELRCDPISGHTALYWYRQSLGQGPEFLIYFQGTGAADDSGLPNDRFFAVRPEGSVSTLKIQRTERGDSAVYLCASSPRGGAYNEQFFGPGTRLTVL.

The V call is TRBV6-6, the J call TRBJ1-1; 12 nucleotides line up with TRBD1. The germline gives CDR1 MNHNY, CDR2 SVGAGI (reference sequence). The CDR3 is 15 amino acids. J gave up 8 bases and V 2 bases, and 6 bases lay outside the gene matches. CDR3 bases: TGTGCCAGCAGTTACCCCCGGGACAGGGGGCGCGAAGCTTTCTTT. It specifies CASSYPRDRGREAFF.

The chain carries TRBV14 and TRBJ2-7; D is ambiguous. The CDR3 spans 12 residues. Trimming shortened V by 3 bases and J by 6 bases, and 9 bases separated the two germline ends. CDR1 and CDR2 from the germline V gene are SGHDN and FVKESK. CDR3 DNA sequence: TGTGCCAGCAGCCATTACCCGGGCGAGCAGTACTTC. This sequence encodes CASSHYPGEQYF.

This clone was found once. The V call is TRBV30, the J call TRBJ1-6, with 9 bases aligning to TRBD1. Losses at the gene ends were 1 base for V and 7 bases for J; bases not matched to a gene: 5. The CDR3 contains 15 residues. Germline-derived CDR1 and CDR2 are GTSNPN and SVGIG (reference sequence). The CDR3: CAWSERTGVNSPLHF. The CDR3, as DNA: TGTGCCTGGAGTGAAAGGACAGGGGTAAATTCACCCCTCCACTTT.

The rearrangement joins TRBV18 to TRBJ2-3; 8 bases fit TRBD2. The CDR3 extends over 16 amino acids. V gave up 1 base and J gave up 1 base; unmatched junction bases: 4. CDR1 is KGHSH, CDR2 LQKENI, per germline. The CDR3 DNA is TGTGCCAGCTCACCACTTGGCGGGGGGCGCACAGATACGCAGTATTTT. Translated: CASSPLGGGRTDTQYF.

The rearrangement uses TRBV14 and TRBJ1-1; a possible D gene is TRBD1 (6 bases). The germline gives CDR1 SGHDN, CDR2 FVKESK. The length of the CDR3 is 15 residues. V lost 0 bases and J 0 bases, leaving 8 bases between the germline ends. The CDR3 DNA reads as TGTGCCAGCAGCCAAGATCAGGGGATGAACACTGAAGCTTTCTTT. Translating gives CASSQDQGMNTEAFF.